This entry lists 16 T cell receptor beta chains sequenced from one sample in a study of OX40 agonist ivuxolimab in advanced cancers. Profiling relied on immunoSEQ multiplex PCR, and the TCRdb table lists in-frame clones only, not all of them. The sample has about 20,000 clones, approximately 90% seen once. The source was CD4+ or CD8+ T cells sorted from blood, collected in a trial of the OX40 agonist ivuxolimab. The receptors stem from an adult with an advanced solid tumor such as melanoma, head and neck, liver or kidney cancer.

The rearrangement links TRBV5-1 to TRBJ1-4, with D possibly matching TRBD1 (5 bases). The germline V gene encodes CDR1 SGHRS and CDR2 YFSETQ. The V gene lost 3 bases and the J gene lost 6 bases, with 15 bases spanning the gap. The CDR3 loop spans 15 amino acids. CDR3 DNA sequence: TGCGCCAGCAGCTCTTTCGGGACTGCGGATGAAAAACTGTTTTTT. Translated: CASSSFGTADEKLFF.

The gene calls are TRBV7-6 and TRBJ2-7, with 7 bases matching TRBD1. This CDR3 has 13 residues. V shed 3 bases and J 3 bases; nucleotides not matched to a gene: 2. CDR1 SGHVS and CDR2 FNYEAQ come from the germline V gene. The DNA for the CDR3 is TGTGCCAGCAGCTTGACAGGGTACTACGAGCAGTACTTC. It encodes CASSLTGYYEQYF.

This clone was detected only once. The chain combines TRBV9 with TRBJ2-1; D unresolved. Germline CDR1 and CDR2: SGDLS and YYNGEE. Trimming pared 4 bases from V and 10 bases from J, leaving 12 bases between. CDR3 length equals 12 residues. The chain's CDR3 is CASSSPTREQFF. CDR3 nucleotides: TGTGCCAGCAGCTCGCCGACCCGCGAGCAGTTCTTC.

This clone was seen a handful of times. This chain connects TRBV28 to TRBJ2-3; possibly TRBD1 for D (6 bases). The CDR3 loop spans 18 amino acids. Germline values: CDR1 MDHEN, CDR2 SYDVKM. V lost 2 bases, J lost 0 bases, and 18 bases lay in between. CDR3 sequence: CASSLLTNTGSSTDTQYF. CDR3 DNA sequence: TGTGCCAGCAGTTTACTTACTAATACAGGGTCTAGCACAGATACGCAGTATTTT.

V is TRBV19 and J is TRBJ2-7; the D gene is possibly TRBD1 (6 bases). The V gene lost 2 bases and the J gene lost 6 bases, with 11 bases spanning the gap. The CDR3 contains 13 residues. The germline gives CDR1 LNHDA, CDR2 SQIVND (reference sequence). The CDR3 is CASSISGAGEQYF. In nucleotides, the CDR3 is TGTGCCAGTAGTATATCAGGGGCGGGCGAGCAGTACTTC.

With regard to this clone: The sample has other DNA sequences that encode this CDR3 too. The chain joins TRBV5-5 to TRBJ1-1; no firm D call. Trimming left V 1 base short and J 0 bases short, with 10 bases between. This CDR3 spans 15 amino acids. CDR1 is SGHKS, CDR2 YYEKEE, per germline (reference sequence). CDR3 protein: CASSLFADMNTEAFF. CDR3 coding DNA: TGTGCCAGCAGCTTGTTCGCAGATATGAACACTGAAGCTTTCTTT.

This clone occurred once. This rearrangement joins TRBV19 to TRBJ2-1, with TRBD2 matching 10 bases. Germline-derived CDR1 and CDR2 are LNHDA and SQIVND (reference sequence). The CDR3 sequence is 15 residues long. V shed 3 bases, J shed 6 bases, and the junction held 5 bases outside the gene matches. The CDR3 reads CASSIQAGGPNEQFF. Written as DNA, the CDR3 is TGTGCCAGTAGTATTCAAGCGGGGGGGCCCAATGAGCAGTTCTTC.

This clone was seen only once. V usage is TRBV6-5 and J usage is TRBJ1-5; TRBD1 matches at 7 bases. CDR1 and CDR2 (germline): MNHEY, SVGAGI. V lost 2 bases and J lost 1; bases outside the gene matches: 5. The CDR3 totals 16 residues. CDR3 sequence (DNA): TGTGCCAGCAGTTACACAGGGGATGGGAGCAATCAGCCCCAGCATTTT. Translation: CASSYTGDGSNQPQHF.

This chain joins TRBV9 and TRBJ2-1; D possibly corresponds to TRBD2 (6 bases). V was clipped by 7 bases and J by 9 bases, with 17 bases between them. The germline V gene has CDR1 SGDLS and CDR2 YYNGEE. CDR3 length: 13 amino acids. For the CDR3, the DNA is TGTGCCAGCGGTCGGGAGAATAAGGGTGAGCAGTTCTTC. This codes for CASGRENKGEQFF.

This rearrangement joins TRBV29-1 to TRBJ2-7; no definite D call. The V gene's germline CDR1 is SQVTM and CDR2 ANQGSEA. This CDR3 contains 13 residues. V was trimmed by 4 bases and J by 1 base, leaving 11 bases between them. The CDR3 here is CSVAVALSYEQYF. Here the CDR3 DNA reads TGCAGCGTTGCGGTTGCCCTATCCTACGAGCAGTACTTC.

This rearrangement joins TRBV2 to TRBJ2-7, with 7 bases matching TRBD1. The CDR3 has 15 residues. V was pared by 8 bases and J by 6 bases, with 16 bases of the junction left unmatched. Germline V lookup: CDR1 SNHLY, CDR2 FYNNEI. CDR3 region: CASSGQGDGIGEQYF. The CDR3 nucleotides are TGTGCCAGCTCGGGGCAGGGGGATGGAATTGGCGAGCAGTACTTC. The full variable domain, rest sourced from reference TRBV2 and TRBJ2-7, is EPEVTQTPSHQVTQMGQEVILRCVPISNHLYFYWYRQILGQKVEFLVSFYNNEISEKSEIFDDQFSVERPDGSNFTLKIRSTKLEDSAMYFCASSGQGDGIGEQYFGPGTRLTVT.

The chain combines TRBV28 with TRBJ1-2; D not resolved. The CDR3 has 14 residues. Germline CDR1 and CDR2: MDHEN and SYDVKM. Trimming removed 6 bases from V and 1 base from J, with 12 bases in between. The CDR3 is CASRPPHLNYGYTF. The CDR3 nucleotides are TGTGCCAGCAGACCACCTCACCTTAACTATGGCTACACCTTC.

CDR3 sequence: CASSRPGLAAYNEQFF. As DNA, the CDR3 is TGTGCCAGTAGTAGGCCGGGACTAGCGGCATACAATGAGCAGTTCTTC. The rearrangement links TRBV19 to TRBJ2-1; TRBD2 agrees at 11 bases. The CDR3 runs to 16 residues. V shed 4 bases, J shed 4 bases, and the junction held 6 bases outside the gene matches. Per germline, CDR1 LNHDA and CDR2 SQIVND (reference sequence).

This chain connects TRBV7-2 to TRBJ2-5, with D possibly being TRBD2 (6 bases). Trimming took off 1 base at V and 5 bases at J, with 14 bases between the two ends. In germline, CDR1 is SGHTA, CDR2 FQGNSA. The length of the CDR3 is 15 residues. This CDR3 reads CASSLVGSGGETQYF. The CDR3 DNA reads as TGTGCCAGCAGCTTAGTGGGTAGCGGCGGGGAGACCCAGTACTTC.

The genes are TRBV27 and TRBJ1-6; TRBD1 agrees at 8 bases. The CDR3 is 16 residues long. Germline CDR1 is MNHEY and CDR2 is SMNVEV (reference sequence). V was pared by 4 bases and J by 2 bases, with 4 bases of the junction left unmatched. This chain's CDR3 is CASSSNRGTYNSPLHF. For the CDR3, the DNA is TGTGCCAGCAGTTCCAACAGGGGGACCTATAATTCACCCCTCCACTTT.

This clone was found a few times. The chain carries TRBV7-9 and TRBJ1-4, with 7 bases lining up with TRBD1. J lost 6 bases, V lost 5 bases, and 0 bases had no gene match. CDR1 is SEHNR and CDR2 is FQNEAQ in the germline V gene (reference sequence). CDR3 size: 12 residues. The CDR3 loop reads CASSQGDEKLFF. The DNA for the CDR3 is TGTGCCAGCAGCCAGGGGGATGAAAAACTGTTTTTT.